This T cell receptor (beta chain) was captured in a study of blood T cell repertoires in COVID-19. The assay was immunoSEQ multiplex PCR, and TCRdb's table has in-frame clones only and misses some. Of fewer than 200,000 clones in the sample, about 88% are singletons; the top ten hold more than 8.5%. Trimming shortened V by 3 bases and J by 8 bases, and 16 bases separated the two germline ends. The CDR3 has 14 residues. Germline V gene data show CDR1 as SNHLY and CDR2 as FYNNEI. The J gene is TRBJ1-2, the V gene TRBV2, with TRBD1 as a possible D gene (6 bases). The TCR was taken from a woman under 30 who had recovered from COVID-19. Sequencing was done on a sample of PBMCs or T cells enriched from blood (not recorded which). The CDR3, as DNA: TGTGCCAGCAGTGACAGCGGGGGGCGAGTAGGCTACACCTTC. Its translation: CASSDSGGRVGYTF.